The 19 T cell receptor beta chains in this list originate from one sample, sequenced in a study of blood T cells in healthy people across ages. Through a sample-barcoded 5' primer and a J-beta primer mix, a second PCR was run for roughly 6 to 12 cycles. Each CDR3 protein is one row after TCRdb ran MiXCR on the 5' RACE reads. Of 1.5 million to 2 million distinct CDR3 sequences detected, about 49% appear once; the ten largest clones hold roughly 2.1%. The sequenced sample consisted of blood. The receptors stem from a woman in her thirties or forties in good health.

The chain has TRBV12-3 or TRBV12-4 and TRBJ2-1; D is perhaps TRBD1 or TRBD2 (5 bases each). This CDR3 region has 16 residues. Trimming removed 5 bases from V and 2 bases from J, with 16 bases in between. The CDR3 spells CASSPHRDGPYNEQFF. Written as DNA, the CDR3 is TGTGCCAGCAGTCCGCACCGGGACGGACCCTACAATGAGCAGTTCTTC.

V and J are TRBV3-1 and TRBJ2-4; D not resolved. Germline V gene lookup returns CDR1 LGHDT and CDR2 YNNKEL (reference sequence). The V end was cut by 1 base, the J end by 0 bases, with 10 bases between. The CDR3 is 16 residues long. CDR3 residues: CASSQATPQAKNIQYF. CDR3 nucleotide sequence: TGTGCCAGCAGCCAAGCGACTCCTCAAGCCAAAAACATTCAGTACTTC.

The V call is TRBV18, the J call TRBJ2-5; the D is unclear. Germline V gives CDR1 KGHSH, CDR2 LQKENI. Trimming removed 2 bases at V and 9 bases at J, with 16 bases between. The length of the CDR3 is 14 residues. The chain's CDR3 is CASSPSGPTLAQYF. CDR3 coding DNA: TGTGCCAGCTCACCATCCGGGCCGACCTTGGCCCAGTACTTC. Together with reference TRBV18 and TRBJ2-5, the CDR3 gives the full variable domain: NAGVMQNPRHLVRRRGQEARLRCSPMKGHSHVYWYRQLPEEGLKFMVYLQKENIIDESGMPKERFSAEFPKEGPSILRIQQVVRGDSAAYFCASSPSGPTLAQYFGPGTRLLVL.

This clonotype was seen a few times. The chain links TRBV28 to TRBJ1-1, with 7 bases matching TRBD1. Germline-derived CDR1 and CDR2 are MDHEN and SYDVKM. This CDR3 contains 14 residues. Trimming cost V 7 bases and J 3 bases; bases outside gene matches: 8. As DNA, the CDR3 is TGTGCCAGCACCCCAACAGGGGATCACACTGAAGCTTTCTTT. It specifies CASTPTGDHTEAFF.

The chain carries TRBV5-1 and TRBJ2-3; a possible D gene is TRBD1 (5 bases). The CDR3 extends over 15 amino acids. V was pared by 5 bases and J by 2 bases, with 15 bases between. Germline-derived CDR1 and CDR2 are SGHRS and YFSETQ. DNA of the CDR3: TGCGCCAGCAGGGGGCAACGACATTCCACAGATACGCAGTATTTT. This encodes CASRGQRHSTDTQYF. Together with reference TRBV5-1 and TRBJ2-3, the CDR3 gives the full variable domain: KAGVTQTPRYLIKTRGQQVTLSCSPISGHRSVSWYQQTPGQGLQFLFEYFSETQRNKGNFPGRFSGRQFSNSRSEMNVSTLELGDSALYLCASRGQRHSTDTQYFGPGTRLTVL.

J is TRBJ2-6 and V is TRBV4-2; D ambiguous. Germline-derived CDR1 and CDR2 are LGHNA and YNFKEQ. The CDR3 is 17 residues long. The germline V and J ends were trimmed by 0 bases and 0 bases, with 9 bases remaining between them. CDR3 nucleotides: TGTGCCAGCAGCCAAGATCCAGCCACCTCTGGGGCCAACGTCCTGACTTTC. It is translated as CASSQDPATSGANVLTF.

This clonotype was counted only a few times. The rearrangement uses TRBV7-2 and TRBJ2-1, with TRBD2 as a possible D gene (5 bases). Trimming stripped 8 bases from V and 8 bases from J, with 13 bases between. Germline loops: CDR1 SGHTA, CDR2 FQGNSA. The length of the CDR3 is 12 residues. The CDR3 DNA reads TGTGCCAGCTCCGCCAAGAGGGATGAGCAGTTCTTC. It codes for CASSAKRDEQFF.

The chain couples TRBV4-1 to TRBJ2-7; the match to TRBD2 covers 8 bases. The CDR3 consists of 15 residues. V lost 3 bases and J lost 3; bases outside the gene matches: 7. Germline CDR1 MGHRA, CDR2 YSYEKL. The CDR3 sequence is CASSHPGGVNYEQYF. In nucleotides, the CDR3 is TGCGCCAGCAGCCACCCCGGGGGGGTCAACTACGAGCAGTACTTC.

This chain uses TRBV10-3 with TRBJ2-7, with TRBD2 matching 7 bases. V shed 8 bases, J shed 0 bases, and the junction held 7 bases outside the gene matches. This CDR3 has 14 amino acids. CDR1 ENHRY and CDR2 SYGVKD come from the germline V gene. The CDR3 sequence is CAIGSGMSSYEQYF. The DNA for the CDR3 is TGTGCCATCGGGAGCGGGATGAGCTCCTACGAGCAGTACTTC.

The genes are TRBV6-2 or TRBV6-3 and TRBJ2-4, with TRBD1 as a possible D gene (5 bases). Near its end, the DNA agrees better with TRBJ2-7, so the J call may be wrong. There are 15 residues in the CDR3. Germline V lookup: CDR1 MNHEY, CDR2 SVGEGT. The CDR3 region has the DNA TGTGCCAGCAGTTACTCCCAGGGAAGGTCCAACGAGCAGTACTTC. It codes for CASSYSQGRSNEQYF.

The rearrangement joins TRBV9 to TRBJ2-3, with D possibly matching TRBD1 (6 bases). The ends were cut back, 0 bases at V and 8 bases at J, with 10 bases in the middle. This CDR3 region has 13 residues. CDR1 is SGDLS, CDR2 YYNGEE, per germline. CDR3 residues: CASSVGDILTQYF. The DNA of the CDR3 is TGTGCCAGCAGCGTAGGGGACATTCTTACGCAGTATTTT. The variable domain in full, completed from reference TRBV9 and TRBJ2-3, reads DSGVTQTPKHLITATGQRVTLRCSPRSGDLSVYWYQQSLDQGLQFLIQYYNGEERAKGNILERFSAQQFPDLHSELNLSSLELGDSALYFCASSVGDILTQYFGPGTRLTVL.

This clonotype has just a few counts. This chain joins TRBV27 and TRBJ2-7, with 10 bases lining up with TRBD1. Germline V gene sequence: CDR1 MNHEY, CDR2 SMNVEV (reference sequence). The CDR3 runs to 14 residues. V shed 3 bases and J 3 bases; nucleotides not matched to a gene: 2. CDR3 DNA sequence: TGTGCCAGCAGTTTCGACAGGGGGCACTACGAGCAGTACTTC. This encodes CASSFDRGHYEQYF.

The chain is built from TRBV4-2 and TRBJ2-7; D is perhaps TRBD2 (5 bases). The germline V gene has CDR1 LGHNA and CDR2 YNFKEQ. V gave up 0 bases and J gave up 7 bases, with 16 bases separating them. This CDR3 spans 15 amino acids. The CDR3 sequence: CASSQDGLVANEQYF. Here the CDR3 DNA reads TGTGCCAGCAGCCAAGATGGACTTGTCGCGAATGAGCAGTACTTC.

The chain carries TRBV9 and TRBJ2-1; no firm D call. The CDR3 runs to 13 residues. V shed 4 bases and J shed 3 bases, with 8 bases lying between them. Germline V CDR1 and CDR2: SGDLS, YYNGEE. The CDR3 DNA reads as TGTGCCAGCAGCACCGACGGCTACAATGAGCAGTTCTTC. As protein: CASSTDGYNEQFF.

This chain connects TRBV24-1 to TRBJ2-1; 9 positions agree with TRBD2. Germline lookup yields CDR1 KGHDR and CDR2 SFDVKD. There are 18 residues in the CDR3. The V gene end was trimmed by 1 base and the J gene end by 9 bases; junction bases not matched to a gene: 15. CDR3 DNA: TGTGCCACCAGTGATTTTCGCTCGGGGCGGGGGGGCCAAGTTGAGCAGTTCTTC. It yields the protein CATSDFRSGRGGQVEQFF.

The CDR3 region is CASSDGWEDTQYF. The CDR3 nucleotides read TGTGCCAGCAGTGACGGATGGGAAGATACGCAGTATTTT. The gene calls are TRBV6-4 and TRBJ2-3; the D is unclear. V shed 2 bases and J shed 5 bases, with 8 bases lying between them. Germline lookup yields CDR1 MRHNA and CDR2 SNTAGT. The CDR3 is 13 residues long.

CDR3 amino acids: CASSPLPTGELFF. CDR3 sequence (DNA): TGTGCCAGCAGTCCCCTCCCCACCGGGGAGCTGTTTTTT. V is TRBV28 and J is TRBJ2-2; D unclear. The V and J ends lost 5 bases and 4 bases respectively, with 8 bases between them. The CDR3 is made up of 13 amino acids. Germline loops: CDR1 MDHEN, CDR2 SYDVKM.

CDR3: CSLSGANVLTF. Written as DNA, the CDR3 is TGCAGCCTATCTGGGGCCAACGTCCTGACTTTC. The chain uses TRBV20-1 and TRBJ2-6; no definite D call. There are 11 residues in the CDR3. Germline V lookup: CDR1 DFQATT, CDR2 SNEGSKA (reference sequence).

The chain uses TRBV6-5 and TRBJ1-4, with TRBD1 matching 7 bases. CDR1 and CDR2 (germline): MNHEY, SVGAGI. This CDR3 has 15 residues. Losses at the gene ends were 6 bases for V and 5 bases for J; bases not matched to a gene: 9. CDR3: CASSFRTGLNEKLFF. CDR3 DNA: TGTGCCAGCAGCTTCCGGACAGGCCTAAATGAAAAACTGTTTTTT.